The rows below give T cell receptor beta chains drawn from one sample of a study of tumor and adjacent non-tumor tissue in lung cancer. MiXCR was run by TCRdb on the multiplex PCR reads, yielding one entry per CDR3 protein. The table has more than 120,000 distinct CDR3 sequences, 66% seen once. The sample was lung tumor tissue. These receptors were obtained from a man aged 55 to 70 with small cell lung cancer. CDR3s include the opening cysteine and the closing phenylalanine or tryptophan. D genes are given only for firm matches. For some rows the clone size is stated as once, few or many, or as a class when expanded; others skip it.

d_gene: NA
j_gene: TRBJ2-1
abundance: NA
v_gene: TRBV7-8
CDR3aa: CASSLATAYNEQFF
CDR3nt: TGTGCCAGCAGCTTAGCGACGGCCTACAATGAGCAGTTCTTC

d_gene: NA
j_gene: TRBJ2-1
abundance: few
v_gene: TRBV5-1
CDR3aa: CASSLGIAFSYNEQFF
CDR3nt: TGCGCCAGCAGCCTCGGTATAGCCTTCTCCTACAATGAGCAGTTCTTC

d_gene: NA
j_gene: TRBJ1-2
abundance: NA
v_gene: TRBV11-1
CDR3aa: CTSSLRDANGHTF
CDR3nt: TGTACCAGCAGTCTCAGGGACGCGAATGGCCACACCTTC

d_gene: NA
j_gene: TRBJ2-7
abundance: NA
v_gene: TRBV20-1
CDR3aa: CSASSPRSYKQYF
CDR3nt: TGCAGTGCTAGTAGTCCCCGTTCCTACAAGCAGTATTTC

d_gene: TRBD1
j_gene: TRBJ1-2
abundance: NA
v_gene: TRBV28
CDR3aa: CASGRIPTDRDDGYTF
CDR3nt: TGTGCCAGCGGCCGAATCCCAACGGACAGGGATGATGGCTACACCTTC

d_gene: TRBD1
j_gene: TRBJ1-1
abundance: few
v_gene: TRBV12-3/TRBV12-4
CDR3aa: CASSGRGRPEAFF
CDR3nt: TGTGCCAGCAGTGGCAGGGGGCGGCCTGAAGCTTTCTTT

d_gene: TRBD2
j_gene: TRBJ2-3
abundance: NA
v_gene: TRBV20-1
CDR3aa: CSVTTGTSGRRDMQYF
CDR3nt: TGCAGTGTTACGACCGGGACTAGCGGGAGGAGAGATATGCAGTATTTT

d_gene: NA
j_gene: TRBJ2-2
abundance: once
v_gene: TRBV4-2
CDR3aa: CASSSGTPNTEELFF
CDR3nt: TGTGCCAGCAGCTCCGGGACTCCAAACACCGAGGAGCTGTTTTTT

d_gene: TRBD2
j_gene: TRBJ2-1
abundance: NA
v_gene: TRBV5-4
CDR3aa: CASSLVWTSSYNEQFF
CDR3nt: TGTGCCAGCAGCTTGGTTTGGACTAGCTCCTACAATGAGCAGTTCTTC

d_gene: NA
j_gene: TRBJ2-7
abundance: NA
v_gene: TRBV20-1
CDR3aa: CSASHPSSIRRGEHYF
CDR3nt: TGCAGTGCTTCCCATCCGTCTAGCATAAGGAGGGGCGAGCATTATTTC

d_gene: NA
j_gene: TRBJ2-7
abundance: NA
v_gene: TRBV6-5
CDR3aa: CVSSLTPIYGEQYF
CDR3nt: TGTGTCAGTAGTTTGACTCCCATCTATGGTGAGCAGTACTTC

d_gene: NA
j_gene: TRBJ2-3
abundance: many
v_gene: TRBV28
CDR3aa: CASIGTWDTQYF
CDR3nt: TGTGCCAGCATAGGGACGTGGGATACGCAGTATTTT

d_gene: TRBD2
j_gene: TRBJ2-4
abundance: NA
v_gene: TRBV7-3
CDR3aa: CASSSSGRRGNIQYF
CDR3nt: TGTGCCAGCAGCTCCAGCGGGAGGAGGGGAAACATTCAGTACTTC

d_gene: NA
j_gene: TRBJ2-7
abundance: many
v_gene: TRBV12-3/TRBV12-4
CDR3aa: CASTHSGRTYEQYF
CDR3nt: TGTGCCAGCACCCATAGCGGTAGGACCTACGAGCAGTACTTC

d_gene: NA
j_gene: TRBJ1-5
abundance: NA
v_gene: TRBV10-3
CDR3aa: CATKVGQGQSQHF
CDR3nt: TGTGCCACGAAAGTGGGGCAGGGTCAGTCCCAGCATTTT

d_gene: TRBD1
j_gene: TRBJ2-3
abundance: NA
v_gene: TRBV20-1
CDR3aa: CSATSPGQGFNQPQYF
CDR3nt: TGCAGTGCGACCTCGCCGGGACAGGGTTTCAATCAGCCCCAGTATTTT

d_gene: TRBD2
j_gene: TRBJ2-3
abundance: NA
v_gene: TRBV20-1
CDR3aa: CSTSGGLTGAGTQYF
CDR3nt: TGCAGTACCTCGGGAGGACTAACGGGTGCAGGTACGCAGTATTTT

d_gene: NA
j_gene: TRBJ2-5
abundance: once
v_gene: TRBV7-8
CDR3aa: CASSLSANAETRYF
CDR3nt: TGTGCCAGCAGCTTATCGGCTAACGCAGAGACCCGGTACTTC

d_gene: TRBD2
j_gene: TRBJ2-2
abundance: NA
v_gene: TRBV6-5
CDR3aa: CASSYRGVAGGSVTGELFF
CDR3nt: TGTGCCAGCAGTTACCGGGGAGTAGCGGGAGGGTCGGTCACCGGGGAGCTGTTTTTT

d_gene: TRBD2
j_gene: TRBJ2-1
abundance: NA
v_gene: TRBV20-1
CDR3aa: CSAPTPGLAENEQFF
CDR3nt: TGCAGTGCCCCTACCCCGGGACTAGCGGAGAATGAGCAGTTCTTC

d_gene: NA
j_gene: TRBJ2-5
abundance: NA
v_gene: TRBV29-1
CDR3aa: CSVSTGHAWETQYF
CDR3nt: TGCAGCGTTTCAACGGGGCACGCCTGGGAGACCCAGTACTTC

d_gene: NA
j_gene: TRBJ2-1
abundance: NA
v_gene: TRBV11-2
CDR3aa: CARTQFGVTYNKQFF
CDR3nt: TGTGCCAGGACCCAATTCGGGGTAACCTACAATAAGCAGTTCTTC

d_gene: NA
j_gene: TRBJ2-3
abundance: NA
v_gene: TRBV20-1
CDR3aa: CNAEGPPQVFATDTQYF
CDR3nt: TGCAATGCAGAGGGCCCCCCACAGGTATTTGCCACAGATACGCAGTATTTT

d_gene: NA
j_gene: TRBJ1-1
abundance: many
v_gene: TRBV4-1
CDR3aa: CASSQGADEAFF
CDR3nt: TGCGCCAGCAGCCAAGGGGCAGATGAAGCTTTCTTT

d_gene: TRBD2
j_gene: TRBJ2-1
abundance: NA
v_gene: TRBV20-1
CDR3aa: CSASGSGNEFGNEQFF
CDR3nt: TGCAGTGCTAGTGGTAGCGGGAATGAGTTTGGGAATGAGCAGTTCTTC

d_gene: NA
j_gene: TRBJ2-1
abundance: NA
v_gene: TRBV11-2
CDR3aa: CASRFVLDNEQLF
CDR3nt: TGTGCCAGCAGGTTCGTGCTCGACAATGAGCAGTTGTTC

d_gene: NA
j_gene: TRBJ1-1
abundance: many
v_gene: TRBV29-1
CDR3aa: CSVRRNSDTEAFF
CDR3nt: TGCAGCGTTCGACGGAATTCGGACACTGAAGCTTTCTTT

d_gene: NA
j_gene: TRBJ1-1
abundance: NA
v_gene: TRBV5-1
CDR3aa: CASSAAVNTEAFF
CDR3nt: TGCGCCAGCAGCGCTGCCGTAAACACTGAGGCTTTCTTT

d_gene: NA
j_gene: TRBJ1-2
abundance: many
v_gene: TRBV6-6
CDR3aa: CASSTGQGGYGYTF
CDR3nt: TGTGCCAGCAGTACTGGGCAGGGTGGCTATGGCTACACCTTC

d_gene: TRBD2
j_gene: TRBJ2-2
abundance: NA
v_gene: TRBV20-1
CDR3aa: CSARARLGGRNTGELFF
CDR3nt: TGCAGTGCTAGGGCCCGGCTAGGCGGGAGGAACACCGGGGAACTGTTTTTT

d_gene: NA
j_gene: TRBJ1-5
abundance: many
v_gene: TRBV29-1
CDR3aa: CSVSISPNQPQHF
CDR3nt: TGCAGCGTTTCGATCTCTCCCAATCAGCCCCAGCATTTT

d_gene: TRBD1
j_gene: TRBJ2-3
abundance: NA
v_gene: TRBV29-1
CDR3aa: CSVIYGTGRSDTQYF
CDR3nt: TGCAGCGTTATATACGGGACAGGGAGGTCAGATACGCAGTATTTT

d_gene: TRBD2
j_gene: TRBJ2-7
abundance: NA
v_gene: TRBV12-3/TRBV12-4
CDR3aa: CASSPSGTSGRASFYEHYF
CDR3nt: TGTGCCAGCAGTCCCTCTGGGACTAGCGGGAGGGCCAGTTTTTACGAGCATTACTTC

d_gene: NA
j_gene: TRBJ2-4
abundance: medium-sized
v_gene: TRBV20-1
CDR3aa: CSARFVSADIQYF
CDR3nt: TGCAGTGCTAGATTCGTAAGTGCGGACATTCAGTACTTC

d_gene: NA
j_gene: TRBJ2-2
abundance: NA
v_gene: TRBV10-3
CDR3aa: CAVSPRLVANTGELLF
CDR3nt: TGTGCCGTCAGTCCGAGACTAGTAGCGAACACCGGGGAGCTGTTATTT

d_gene: NA
j_gene: TRBJ2-1
abundance: once
v_gene: TRBV4-1
CDR3aa: CASSQILTGTYNEQLF
CDR3nt: TGCGCCAGCAGCCAAATCTTGACCGGGACCTACAATGAGCAGTTATTC

d_gene: NA
j_gene: TRBJ2-5
abundance: many
v_gene: TRBV10-3
CDR3aa: CAIGRTDQETQYF
CDR3nt: TGTGCCATCGGTCGGACAGACCAAGAGACCCAGTACTTC

d_gene: NA
j_gene: TRBJ2-5
abundance: NA
v_gene: TRBV5-1
CDR3aa: CASSPGTTRETQYF
CDR3nt: TGCGCCAGCAGCCCTGGGACAACTCGAGAGACCCAATACTTC

d_gene: TRBD2
j_gene: TRBJ2-3
abundance: medium-sized
v_gene: TRBV11-1
CDR3aa: CASSSRLASTDTQYF
CDR3nt: TGTGCCAGCAGCTCCCGACTAGCGAGCACAGATACGCAGTATTTT

d_gene: NA
j_gene: TRBJ2-3
abundance: NA
v_gene: TRBV11-2
CDR3aa: CAISRDPYTDTQYF
CDR3nt: TGTGCTATCAGCCGGGACCCATACACAGATACGCAGTATTTT

d_gene: TRBD2
j_gene: TRBJ2-1
abundance: many
v_gene: TRBV11-2
CDR3aa: CASSYSGREAEQFF
CDR3nt: TGTGCCAGCAGCTACAGCGGGAGGGAGGCTGAGCAGTTCTTC

d_gene: NA
j_gene: TRBJ1-2
abundance: NA
v_gene: TRBV6-5
CDR3aa: CASSHKRGAGYGYTF
CDR3nt: TGTGCCAGCAGCCATAAGAGAGGGGCCGGCTATGGCTACACCTTC